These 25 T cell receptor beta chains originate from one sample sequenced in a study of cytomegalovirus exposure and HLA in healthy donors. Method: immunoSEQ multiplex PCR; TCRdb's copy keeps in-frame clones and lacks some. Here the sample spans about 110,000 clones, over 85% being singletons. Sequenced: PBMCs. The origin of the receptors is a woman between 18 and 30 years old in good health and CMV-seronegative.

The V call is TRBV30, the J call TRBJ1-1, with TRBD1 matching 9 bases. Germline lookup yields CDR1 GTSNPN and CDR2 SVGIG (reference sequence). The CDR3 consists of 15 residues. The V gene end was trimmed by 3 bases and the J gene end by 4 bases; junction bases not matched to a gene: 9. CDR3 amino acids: CAWSRQGGGGTEAFF. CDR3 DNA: TGTGCCTGGAGCAGACAGGGGGGAGGAGGCACTGAAGCTTTCTTT.

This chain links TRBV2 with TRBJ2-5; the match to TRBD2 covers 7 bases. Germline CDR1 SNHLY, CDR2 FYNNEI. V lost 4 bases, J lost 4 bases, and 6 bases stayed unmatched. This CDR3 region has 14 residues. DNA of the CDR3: TGTGCCAGCAGTGGACGACTAGCCGGAGAGACCCAGTACTTC. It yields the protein CASSGRLAGETQYF.

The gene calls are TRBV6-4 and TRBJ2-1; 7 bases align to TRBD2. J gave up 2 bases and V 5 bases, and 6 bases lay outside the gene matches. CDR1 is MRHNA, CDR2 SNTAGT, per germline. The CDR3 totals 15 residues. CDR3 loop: CASSLREGPYNEQFF. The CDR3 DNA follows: TGTGCCAGCAGTCTTAGGGAGGGACCCTACAATGAGCAGTTCTTC.

In DNA, the CDR3 is TGTGCCACCAGACTAGCGCACCAAGAGACCCAGTACTTC. Translated: CATRLAHQETQYF. The rearrangement links TRBV19 to TRBJ2-5; 8 nucleotides match TRBD2. With 10 bases clipped from V and 0 bases from J, the junction kept 4 bases outside the gene matches. Germline V gene lookup returns CDR1 LNHDA and CDR2 SQIVND (reference sequence). The CDR3 spans 13 residues.

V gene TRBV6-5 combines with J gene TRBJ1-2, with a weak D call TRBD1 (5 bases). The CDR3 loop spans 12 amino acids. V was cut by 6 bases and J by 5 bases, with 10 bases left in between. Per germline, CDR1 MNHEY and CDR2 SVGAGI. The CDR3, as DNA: TGTGCCAGCAGCCAACAGGTGTATGGCTACACCTTC. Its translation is CASSQQVYGYTF.

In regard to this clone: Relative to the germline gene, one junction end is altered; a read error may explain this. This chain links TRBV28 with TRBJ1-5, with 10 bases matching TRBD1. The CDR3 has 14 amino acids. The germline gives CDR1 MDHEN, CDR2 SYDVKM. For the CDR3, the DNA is TGTGCCAGCAGTTTGTTGGGACAGGGGCCCATCGGGGATTTT. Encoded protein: CASSLLGQGPIGDF.

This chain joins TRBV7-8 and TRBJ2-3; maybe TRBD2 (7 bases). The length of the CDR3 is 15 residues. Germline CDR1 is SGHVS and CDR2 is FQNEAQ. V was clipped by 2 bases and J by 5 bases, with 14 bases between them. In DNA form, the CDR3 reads TGTGCCAGCAGCTTAAAGGCAGGGGAGGGAGATACGCAGTATTTT. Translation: CASSLKAGEGDTQYF.

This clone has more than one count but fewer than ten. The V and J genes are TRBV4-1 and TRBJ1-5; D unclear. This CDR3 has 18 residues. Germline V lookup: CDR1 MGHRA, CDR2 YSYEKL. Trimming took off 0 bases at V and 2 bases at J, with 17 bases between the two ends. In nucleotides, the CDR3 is TGCGCCAGCAGCCAAGATCTTCTAGAAGCGGTGGGCAATCAGCCCCAGCATTTT. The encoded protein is CASSQDLLEAVGNQPQHF.

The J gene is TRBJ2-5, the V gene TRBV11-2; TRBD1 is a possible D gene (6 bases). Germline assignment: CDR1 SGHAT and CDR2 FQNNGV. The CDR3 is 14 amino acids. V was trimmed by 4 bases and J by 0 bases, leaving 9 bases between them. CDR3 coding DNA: TGTGCCAGCAGCTGGGGGCCCCACCAAGAGACCCAGTACTTC. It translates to CASSWGPHQETQYF.

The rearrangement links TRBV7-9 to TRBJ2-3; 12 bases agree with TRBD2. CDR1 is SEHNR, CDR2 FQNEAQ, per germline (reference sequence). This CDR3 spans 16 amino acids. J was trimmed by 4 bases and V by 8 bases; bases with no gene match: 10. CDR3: CASGPTSGSKADTQYF. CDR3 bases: TGTGCCAGCGGTCCGACTAGCGGGAGTAAGGCAGATACGCAGTATTTT.

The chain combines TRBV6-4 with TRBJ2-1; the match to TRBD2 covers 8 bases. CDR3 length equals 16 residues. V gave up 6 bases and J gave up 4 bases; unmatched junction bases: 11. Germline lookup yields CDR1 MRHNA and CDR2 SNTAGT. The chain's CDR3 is CASSGGEVAGYNEQFF. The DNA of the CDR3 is TGTGCCAGCAGCGGAGGCGAGGTAGCGGGGTACAATGAGCAGTTCTTC.

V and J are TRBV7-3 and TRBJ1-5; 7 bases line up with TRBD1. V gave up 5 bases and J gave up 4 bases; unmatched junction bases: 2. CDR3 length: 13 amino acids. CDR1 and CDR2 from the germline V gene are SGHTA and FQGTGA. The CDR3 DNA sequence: TGTGCCAGCAGCCAACAGGGGAATCAGCCCCAGCATTTT. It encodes CASSQQGNQPQHF.

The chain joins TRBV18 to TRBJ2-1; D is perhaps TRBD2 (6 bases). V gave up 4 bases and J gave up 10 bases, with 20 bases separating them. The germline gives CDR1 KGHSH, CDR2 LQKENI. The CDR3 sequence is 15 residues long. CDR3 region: CASSRTGGTEREQFF. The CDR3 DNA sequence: TGTGCCAGCTCACGGACCGGGGGAACGGAGAGAGAGCAGTTCTTC.

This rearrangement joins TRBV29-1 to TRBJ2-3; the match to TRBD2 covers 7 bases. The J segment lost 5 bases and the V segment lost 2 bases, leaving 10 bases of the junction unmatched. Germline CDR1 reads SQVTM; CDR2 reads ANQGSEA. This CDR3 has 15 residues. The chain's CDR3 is CSVETDREAEDTQYF. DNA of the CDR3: TGCAGCGTTGAAACCGACCGGGAGGCAGAAGATACGCAGTATTTT.

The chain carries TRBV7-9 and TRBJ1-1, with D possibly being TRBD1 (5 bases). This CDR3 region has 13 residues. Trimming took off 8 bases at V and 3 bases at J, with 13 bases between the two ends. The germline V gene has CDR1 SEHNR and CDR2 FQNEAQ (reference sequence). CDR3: CASRTGLDTEAFF. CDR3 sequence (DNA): TGTGCCAGCCGAACAGGTCTCGACACTGAAGCTTTCTTT.

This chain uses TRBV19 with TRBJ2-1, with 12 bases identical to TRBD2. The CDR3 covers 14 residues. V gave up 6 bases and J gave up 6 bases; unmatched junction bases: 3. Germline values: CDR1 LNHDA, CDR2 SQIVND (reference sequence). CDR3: CASSPSGGANEQFF. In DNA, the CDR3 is TGTGCCAGTAGCCCTAGCGGGGGGGCCAATGAGCAGTTCTTC.

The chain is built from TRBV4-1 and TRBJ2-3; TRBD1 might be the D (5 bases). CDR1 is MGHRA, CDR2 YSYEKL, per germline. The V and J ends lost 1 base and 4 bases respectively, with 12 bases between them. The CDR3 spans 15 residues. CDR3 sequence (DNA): TGCGCCAGCAGCCAAGCAGGGTATGGTTCAGATACGCAGTATTTT. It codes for CASSQAGYGSDTQYF.

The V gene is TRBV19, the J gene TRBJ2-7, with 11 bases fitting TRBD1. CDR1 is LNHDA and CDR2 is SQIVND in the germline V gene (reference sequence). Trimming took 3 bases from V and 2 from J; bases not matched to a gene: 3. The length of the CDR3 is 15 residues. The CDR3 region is CASSMGTGGTYEQYF. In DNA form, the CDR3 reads TGTGCCAGTAGTATGGGGACAGGGGGGACCTACGAGCAGTACTTC.

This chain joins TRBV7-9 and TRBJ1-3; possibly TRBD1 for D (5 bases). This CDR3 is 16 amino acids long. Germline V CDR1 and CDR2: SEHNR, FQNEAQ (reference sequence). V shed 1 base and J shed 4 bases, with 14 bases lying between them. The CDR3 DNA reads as TGTGCCAGCAGCTTAGGGACATCCAGGGAAGGAAACACCATATATTTT. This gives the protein CASSLGTSREGNTIYF.

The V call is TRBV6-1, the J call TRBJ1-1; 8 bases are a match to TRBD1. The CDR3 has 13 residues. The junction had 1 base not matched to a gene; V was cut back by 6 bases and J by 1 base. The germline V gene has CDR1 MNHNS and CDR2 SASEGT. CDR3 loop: CASRTGENTEAFF. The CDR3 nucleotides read TGTGCCAGCAGGACAGGGGAGAACACTGAAGCTTTCTTT.

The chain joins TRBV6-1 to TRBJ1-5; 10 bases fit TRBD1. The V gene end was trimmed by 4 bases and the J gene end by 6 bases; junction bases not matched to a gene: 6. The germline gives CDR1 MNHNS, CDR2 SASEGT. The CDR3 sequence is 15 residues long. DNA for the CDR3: TGTGCCAGCAGTGGGGACAGGGGAAGAGCTCAGCCCCAGCATTTT. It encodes CASSGDRGRAQPQHF.

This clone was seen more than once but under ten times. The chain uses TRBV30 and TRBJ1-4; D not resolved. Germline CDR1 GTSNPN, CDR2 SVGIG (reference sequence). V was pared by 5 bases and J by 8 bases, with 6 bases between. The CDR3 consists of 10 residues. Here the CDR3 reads CAWVGEKLFF. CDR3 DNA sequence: TGTGCCTGGGTCGGGGAAAAACTGTTTTTT.

The CDR3 region is CSVLPRPNEQFF. In DNA form, the CDR3 reads TGCAGCGTTCTCCCCCGTCCCAATGAGCAGTTCTTC. The chain links TRBV29-1 to TRBJ2-1; no definite D call. V lost 5 bases and J 6 bases, leaving 11 bases between the germline ends. The CDR3 extends over 12 amino acids. From germline, CDR1 is SQVTM and CDR2 ANQGSEA.

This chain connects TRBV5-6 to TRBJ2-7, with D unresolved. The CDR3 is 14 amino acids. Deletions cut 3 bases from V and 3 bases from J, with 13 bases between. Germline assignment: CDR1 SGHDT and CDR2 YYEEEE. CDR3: CASSSQLNFYEQYF. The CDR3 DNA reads TGTGCCAGCAGCTCACAGCTAAACTTCTACGAGCAGTACTTC. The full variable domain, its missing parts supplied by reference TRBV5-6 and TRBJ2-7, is DAGVTQSPTHLIKTRGQQVTLRCSPKSGHDTVSWYQQALGQGPQFIFQYYEEEERQRGNFPDRFSGHQFPNYSSELNVNALLLGDSALYLCASSSQLNFYEQYFGPGTRLTVT.

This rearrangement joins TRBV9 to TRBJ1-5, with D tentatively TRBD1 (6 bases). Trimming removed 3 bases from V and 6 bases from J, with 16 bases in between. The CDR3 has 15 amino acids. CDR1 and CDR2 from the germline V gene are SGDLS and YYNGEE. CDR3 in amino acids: CASSGGGRQGQPQHF. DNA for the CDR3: TGTGCCAGCAGCGGCGGGGGCAGGCAGGGTCAGCCCCAGCATTTT.